This TCR beta chain was recorded in a study of T cell changes during pregnancy in multiple sclerosis. Data came from immunoSEQ multiplex PCR; TCRdb stores just in-frame clones and leaves some out. The data contain 85,000 to 130,000 clones, less than 95% of them singletons. Sequences were derived from peripheral blood, sampled before pregnancy. The clonotype originates from a female donor with multiple sclerosis, enrolled in a pregnancy study.

CDR3 loop: CASSWTRQGSFNGGNPDTQYF. CDR3 coding DNA: TGCGCCAGCAGCTGGACTCGACAGGGGAGTTTTAACGGGGGGAATCCAGATACGCAGTATTTT. V is TRBV5-1 and J is TRBJ2-3, with D perhaps TRBD1 (8 bases). CDR3 length: 21 residues. The germline gives CDR1 SGHRS, CDR2 YFSETQ. The V and J ends lost 3 bases and 4 bases respectively, with 33 bases between them.